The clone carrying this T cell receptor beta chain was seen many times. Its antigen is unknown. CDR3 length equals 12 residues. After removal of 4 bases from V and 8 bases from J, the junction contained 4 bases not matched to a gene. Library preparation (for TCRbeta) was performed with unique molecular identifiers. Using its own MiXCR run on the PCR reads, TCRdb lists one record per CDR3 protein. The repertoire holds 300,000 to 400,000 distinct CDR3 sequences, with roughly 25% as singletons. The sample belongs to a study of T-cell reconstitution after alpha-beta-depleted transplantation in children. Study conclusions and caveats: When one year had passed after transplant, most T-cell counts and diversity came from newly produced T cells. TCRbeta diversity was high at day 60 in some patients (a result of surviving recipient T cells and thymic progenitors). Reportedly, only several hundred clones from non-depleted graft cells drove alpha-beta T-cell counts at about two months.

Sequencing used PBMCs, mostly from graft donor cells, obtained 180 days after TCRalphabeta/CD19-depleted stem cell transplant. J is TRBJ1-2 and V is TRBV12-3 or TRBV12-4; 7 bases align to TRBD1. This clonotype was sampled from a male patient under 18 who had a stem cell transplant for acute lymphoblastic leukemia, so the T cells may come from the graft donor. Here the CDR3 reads CASSSRGLGYTF. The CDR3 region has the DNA TGTGCCAGCAGTTCTAGGGGGCTGGGCTACACCTTC.